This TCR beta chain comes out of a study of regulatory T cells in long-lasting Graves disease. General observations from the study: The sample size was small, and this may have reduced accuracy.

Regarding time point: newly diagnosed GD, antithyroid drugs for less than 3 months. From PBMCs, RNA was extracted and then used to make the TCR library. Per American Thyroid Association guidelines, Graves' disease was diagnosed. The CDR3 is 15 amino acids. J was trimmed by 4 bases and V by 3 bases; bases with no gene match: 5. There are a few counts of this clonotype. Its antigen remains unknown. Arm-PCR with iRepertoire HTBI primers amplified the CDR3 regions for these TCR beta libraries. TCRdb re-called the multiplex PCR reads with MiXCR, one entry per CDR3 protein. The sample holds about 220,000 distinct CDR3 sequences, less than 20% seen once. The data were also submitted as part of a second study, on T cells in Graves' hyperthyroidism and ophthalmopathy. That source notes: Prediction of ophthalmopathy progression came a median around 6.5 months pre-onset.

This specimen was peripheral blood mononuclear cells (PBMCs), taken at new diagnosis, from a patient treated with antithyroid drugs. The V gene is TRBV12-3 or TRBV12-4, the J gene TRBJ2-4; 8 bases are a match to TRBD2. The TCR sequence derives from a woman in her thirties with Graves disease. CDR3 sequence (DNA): TGTGCCAGCAGTTTGGCGGGAGGAGGGAAAAACATTCAGTACTTC. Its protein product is CASSLAGGGKNIQYF.